These 21 T cell receptor beta chains originate from one sample sequenced in a study of cytotoxic CD8 clonotypes in ibrutinib-treated CLL. The data were produced by immunoSEQ multiplex PCR, yet TCRdb's version contains in-frame clones alone and is incomplete. The data show more than 200,000 clones, 60% to 75% seen once. The sample was PBMCs, taken after 24 months of ibrutinib treatment. The receptors shown here come from a human donor with chronic lymphocytic leukemia.

This clone appeared once. The rearrangement links TRBV2 to TRBJ2-7; 7 bases agree with TRBD2. Germline CDR1 and CDR2: SNHLY and FYNNEI. CDR3 length equals 13 residues. J was trimmed by 2 bases and V by 7 bases; bases with no gene match: 5. Here the CDR3 DNA reads TGTGCCAGCAAATGGACTAGAGCCTACGAGCAGTACTTC. As protein: CASKWTRAYEQYF.

This clone appeared once. V gene TRBV11-2 combines with J gene TRBJ2-5; TRBD2 aligns across 12 bases. V trimming: 1 base; J trimming: 4 bases; junction bases outside the gene matches: 1. The CDR3 has 15 amino acids. The germline V gene encodes CDR1 SGHAT and CDR2 FQNNGV. CDR3 in amino acids: CASSLGGLAGETQYF. Written as DNA, the CDR3 is TGTGCCAGCAGCTTAGGGGGACTAGCGGGAGAGACCCAGTACTTC.

This clone has just a few counts. V is TRBV7-9 and J is TRBJ2-7; D gene ambiguous. V lost 7 bases and J lost 2, with 12 bases in between. This CDR3 comprises 13 residues. CDR1 and CDR2 from the germline V gene are SEHNR and FQNEAQ (reference sequence). This CDR3 is CASTVSGAYEQYF. The CDR3 nucleotides read TGTGCCAGCACCGTTAGTGGGGCCTACGAGCAGTACTTC.

This rearrangement joins TRBV7-9 to TRBJ2-2; 7 bases are a match to TRBD1. The CDR3 sequence is 17 residues long. Germline V gene lookup returns CDR1 SEHNR and CDR2 FQNEAQ (reference sequence). J lost 1 base, V lost 4 bases, and 9 bases had no gene match. The CDR3 protein is CASSWKAGTENTGELFF. CDR3 DNA: TGTGCCAGCAGCTGGAAGGCCGGGACAGAGAACACCGGGGAGCTGTTTTTT.

V usage is TRBV11-2 and J usage is TRBJ2-3, with unresolved D. The CDR3 sequence is 14 residues long. Deletions cut 0 bases from V and 4 bases from J, with 8 bases between. CDR1 is SGHAT and CDR2 is FQNNGV in the germline V gene. CDR3 sequence reads: CASSLESRPDTQYF. In DNA, the CDR3 is TGTGCCAGCAGCTTAGAGAGCAGGCCAGATACGCAGTATTTT.

J is TRBJ2-2 and V is TRBV28, with D hard to call. Germline CDR1 and CDR2: MDHEN and SYDVKM. The CDR3 totals 10 residues. V shed 9 bases and J shed 2 bases, with 1 base lying between them. The CDR3 DNA reads as TGTGCCAGTAACACCGGGGAGCTGTTTTTT. It encodes CASNTGELFF.

The V gene is TRBV27, the J gene TRBJ2-3; 12 bases are shared with TRBD2. The germline V gene has CDR1 MNHEY and CDR2 SMNVEV (reference sequence). V shed 8 bases, J shed 7 bases, and the junction held 1 base outside the gene matches. The CDR3 length is 12 residues. The CDR3 here is CASGLAGYTQYF. The DNA for the CDR3 is TGTGCCAGCGGACTAGCGGGATATACGCAGTATTTT.

The rearrangement joins TRBV19 to TRBJ1-4, with 8 bases fitting TRBD1. Germline CDR1 and CDR2: LNHDA and SQIVND (reference sequence). J gave up 3 bases and V 6 bases, and 12 bases lay outside the gene matches. The CDR3 is 17 residues long. CDR3 sequence: CASRVDRDPEANEKLFF. The CDR3 DNA is TGTGCCAGTAGGGTGGACAGGGACCCCGAGGCTAATGAAAAACTGTTTTTT.

The rearrangement uses TRBV7-2 and TRBJ2-7; tentative D call: TRBD1 (6 bases). The CDR3 consists of 15 residues. The V gene's germline CDR1 is SGHTA and CDR2 FQGNSA. The ends were cut back, 5 bases at V and 5 bases at J, with 19 bases in the middle. CDR3 nucleotides: TGTGCCAGCAGCGCCTGGACAGCAAGGGTCAACGAGCAGTACTTC. Translation: CASSAWTARVNEQYF.

This CDR3 is CASSLALVVGIGETQYF. The CDR3 DNA sequence: TGTGCCAGCAGCTTAGCGTTGGTAGTTGGGATCGGGGAGACCCAGTACTTC. The chain couples TRBV7-9 to TRBJ2-5; D is undetermined. V lost 0 bases and J lost 5, with 19 bases in between. This CDR3 comprises 17 residues. Germline V CDR1 and CDR2: SEHNR, FQNEAQ (reference sequence).

The chain recombines TRBV5-1 with TRBJ2-5; 7 nucleotides align to TRBD1. V gave up 7 bases and J gave up 0 bases; unmatched junction bases: 3. Germline V CDR1 and CDR2: SGHRS, YFSETQ. The CDR3 has 13 residues. CDR3 region: CASSGQDQETQYF. The CDR3 DNA reads TGCGCCAGCTCCGGACAGGACCAAGAGACCCAGTACTTC.

V gene TRBV7-9 combines with J gene TRBJ2-1; the D gene is possibly TRBD2 (6 bases). This CDR3 contains 12 residues. CDR1 and CDR2 (germline): SEHNR, FQNEAQ (reference sequence). V was clipped by 1 base and J by 15 bases, with 13 bases between them. The chain's CDR3 is CASSLGTGAPFF. CDR3 coding DNA: TGTGCCAGCAGCTTAGGCACGGGAGCCCCGTTCTTC.

The rearrangement uses TRBV18 and TRBJ2-5, with a tentative D call TRBD1 (5 bases). This CDR3 has 15 residues. Germline values: CDR1 KGHSH, CDR2 LQKENI. Trimming shortened V by 0 bases and J by 1 base, and 9 bases separated the two germline ends. The CDR3 loop is CASSPPRQPQETQYF. CDR3 coding DNA: TGTGCCAGCTCACCACCTCGACAGCCCCAAGAGACCCAGTACTTC. Full variable domain (rest looked up from reference TRBV18 and TRBJ2-5): NAGVMQNPRHLVRRRGQEARLRCSPMKGHSHVYWYRQLPEEGLKFMVYLQKENIIDESGMPKERFSAEFPKEGPSILRIQQVVRGDSAAYFCASSPPRQPQETQYFGPGTRLLVL.

The chain couples TRBV4-2 to TRBJ1-4, with 10 bases matching TRBD1. The CDR3 is made up of 16 amino acids. Germline V gives CDR1 LGHNA, CDR2 YNFKEQ. V shed 4 bases, J shed 4 bases, and the junction held 6 bases outside the gene matches. CDR3 sequence (DNA): TGTGCCAGCAGCCCAAGACAGGGGGCGATTAATGAAAAACTGTTTTTT. Protein sequence: CASSPRQGAINEKLFF.

This clone was seen once. The chain carries TRBV27 and TRBJ1-1, with D maybe TRBD1 (6 bases). The CDR3 extends over 13 amino acids. CDR1 is MNHEY and CDR2 is SMNVEV in the germline V gene (reference sequence). Trimming shortened V by 6 bases and J by 1 base, and 9 bases separated the two germline ends. The CDR3 spells CASRVTGNTEAFF. In nucleotides, the CDR3 is TGTGCCAGCAGAGTGACAGGGAACACTGAAGCTTTCTTT.

This clone occurred a few times. The genes are TRBV14 and TRBJ1-1; unclear D gene. Germline CDR1 SGHDN, CDR2 FVKESK. The CDR3 has 13 amino acids. V lost 4 bases and J lost 8, with 14 bases in between. CDR3: CASSPRLDGEAFF. The CDR3 DNA reads TGTGCCAGCAGCCCGCGTCTGGATGGCGAAGCTTTCTTT.

The genes are TRBV29-1 and TRBJ2-5; D is perhaps TRBD1 (5 bases). V lost 7 bases and J lost 3, with 12 bases in between. CDR3 size: 12 residues. CDR1 and CDR2 from the germline V gene are SQVTM and ANQGSEA. As DNA, the CDR3 is TGCAGCGCTGTGGGCAGGGAAGAGACCCAGTACTTC. Its protein is CSAVGREETQYF.

V is TRBV28 and J is TRBJ1-4; 7 positions agree with TRBD1. The CDR3 is made up of 13 amino acids. V dropped 4 bases and J dropped 7; count of bases not matched to a gene: 3. Germline CDR1 reads MDHEN; CDR2 reads SYDVKM. CDR3 amino acids: CASSWGTAEKLFF. DNA for the CDR3: TGTGCCAGCAGTTGGGGGACAGCTGAAAAACTGTTTTTT.

V gene TRBV2 combines with J gene TRBJ1-2; D is unclear. The CDR3 totals 12 residues. V dropped 9 bases and J dropped 2 bases, with 10 bases sitting between them. CDR1 and CDR2 (germline): SNHLY, FYNNEI. DNA of the CDR3: TGTGCCAGTTATGCAGGCAACTATGGCTACACCTTC. As protein: CASYAGNYGYTF.

V usage is TRBV7-9 and J usage is TRBJ1-5; possibly TRBD1 for D (6 bases). CDR1 SEHNR and CDR2 FQNEAQ come from the germline V gene (reference sequence). V lost 5 bases, J lost 3 bases, and 20 bases lay in between. The length of the CDR3 is 17 residues. The CDR3 nucleotides are TGTGCCAGCAGCCACAGTCGTGACAGGTCCCTCAATCAGCCCCAGCATTTT. This gives the protein CASSHSRDRSLNQPQHF.

V is TRBV27 and J is TRBJ1-1; D unresolved. The CDR3 extends over 13 amino acids. Per the germline V gene, CDR1 is MNHEY and CDR2 is SMNVEV (reference sequence). V lost 2 bases and J lost 2, with 6 bases in between. Written as DNA, the CDR3 is TGTGCCAGCAGTTTAGCGCAAAACACTGAAGCTTTCTTT. Protein sequence: CASSLAQNTEAFF.